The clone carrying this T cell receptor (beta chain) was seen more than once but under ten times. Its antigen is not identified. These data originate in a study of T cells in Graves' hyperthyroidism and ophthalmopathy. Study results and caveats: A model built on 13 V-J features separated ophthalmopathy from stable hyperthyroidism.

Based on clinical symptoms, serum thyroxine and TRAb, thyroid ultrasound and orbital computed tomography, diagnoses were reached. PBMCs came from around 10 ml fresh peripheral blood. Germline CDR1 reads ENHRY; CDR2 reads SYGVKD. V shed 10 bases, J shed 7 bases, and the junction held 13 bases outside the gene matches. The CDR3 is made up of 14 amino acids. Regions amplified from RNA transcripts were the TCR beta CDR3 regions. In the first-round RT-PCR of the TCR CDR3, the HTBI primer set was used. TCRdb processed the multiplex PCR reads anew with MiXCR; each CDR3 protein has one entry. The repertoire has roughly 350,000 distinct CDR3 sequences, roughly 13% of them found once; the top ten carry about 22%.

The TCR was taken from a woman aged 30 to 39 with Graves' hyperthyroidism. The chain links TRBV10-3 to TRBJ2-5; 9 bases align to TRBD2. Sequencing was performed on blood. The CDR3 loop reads CATATGSRGGTQYF. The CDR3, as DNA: TGTGCCACGGCGACAGGGTCGCGGGGGGGGACCCAGTACTTC.